This TCR beta chain was captured by sequencing in a study of blood T cell repertoires in COVID-19. Study-wide context: Acute and convalescent COVID-19 samples came from the United States, Italy and Spain.

Either two negative PCRs, clearance, or symptom resolution qualified Cohort 3 donors as recovered. This CDR3 contains 14 residues. Trimming removed 3 bases from V and 4 bases from J, with 12 bases in between. Germline V gives CDR1 LNHDA, CDR2 SQIVND (reference sequence). The method was immunoSEQ multiplex PCR; TCRdb's version includes in-frame clones alone and lacks a portion of them. The sample lists about 260,000 clones, 80% to 90% occurring once. The source material was PBMCs or T cells enriched from blood (not recorded which). This clonotype was sampled from a woman aged 18-29 years who had recovered from COVID-19. The V gene is TRBV19, the J gene TRBJ1-1; D not certain. CDR3: CASSIRRAITEAFF. In DNA form, the CDR3 reads TGTGCCAGTAGTATTCGGCGGGCGATCACTGAAGCTTTCTTT.